Presented here are 28 T cell receptor beta chains from one specimen sequenced in a study of blood T cell repertoires in COVID-19. Sequencing was performed with immunoSEQ multiplex PCR; in TCRdb, only in-frame clones are kept and a portion is missing. The data hold 50,000 to 65,000 clones, with roughly 84% observed a single time. The sample comprised peripheral blood. The receptors stem from a man aged 60-69 years with COVID-19, enrolled during active disease.

The chain combines TRBV6-1 with TRBJ2-3; possible D gene TRBD1, 5 bases. This CDR3 contains 14 residues. Germline CDR1 reads MNHNS; CDR2 reads SASEGT. The germline V and J ends were trimmed by 3 bases and 4 bases, with 11 bases remaining between them. CDR3: CASSDQGWSDTQYF. The DNA for the CDR3 is TGTGCCAGCAGTGACCAGGGCTGGTCAGATACGCAGTATTTT.

This clone has a handful of counts. The rearrangement uses TRBV11-2 and TRBJ1-1, with 7 bases aligning to TRBD1. Germline V gives CDR1 SGHAT, CDR2 FQNNGV. J gave up 8 bases and V 5 bases, and 5 bases lay outside the gene matches. The CDR3 sequence is 12 residues long. The CDR3 DNA follows: TGTGCCAGCAGCCAGGACAGGTCCGAAGCTTTCTTT. Translated, it gives CASSQDRSEAFF.

This clone has just a few counts. The chain joins TRBV2 to TRBJ1-2, with 7 bases that match TRBD1. There are 13 residues in the CDR3. V dropped 6 bases and J dropped 3; count of bases not matched to a gene: 4. Germline lookup yields CDR1 SNHLY and CDR2 FYNNEI. The DNA for the CDR3 is TGTGCCAGCAGCCCCGGGACAGACTATGGCTACACCTTC. Its translation is CASSPGTDYGYTF.

The chain joins TRBV28 to TRBJ1-1; TRBD1 matches at 7 bases. Trimming took 5 bases from V and 11 from J; bases not matched to a gene: 11. The V gene's germline CDR1 is MDHEN and CDR2 SYDVKM. The CDR3 runs to 13 residues. The CDR3 region has the DNA TGTGCCAGCAGTCCTCCAGTAGGGGGCATGGCTTTCTTT. Its translation is CASSPPVGGMAFF.

This clone was picked up one time. CDR3 sequence: CATSDLQGPLGGELFF. CDR3 sequence (DNA): TGTGCCACCAGTGATTTGCAGGGCCCTCTGGGCGGGGAGCTGTTTTTT. The chain recombines TRBV24-1 with TRBJ2-2; a weak D match, TRBD1 (5 bases). CDR3 length equals 16 residues. V was pared by 0 bases and J by 7 bases, with 14 bases between. Germline loops: CDR1 KGHDR, CDR2 SFDVKD.

The chain uses TRBV9 and TRBJ1-6, with a weak D call TRBD1 (6 bases). Trimming pared 4 bases from V and 9 bases from J, leaving 14 bases between. Germline values: CDR1 SGDLS, CDR2 YYNGEE. This CDR3 region has 14 residues. CDR3 coding DNA: TGTGCCAGCAGCCCAGACAGGCGAGGTTCACCCCTCCACTTT. Translating it yields CASSPDRRGSPLHF.

V and J are TRBV29-1 and TRBJ2-1, with D possibly TRBD2 on 6 matching bases. The CDR3 contains 13 residues. The germline CDR1 and CDR2 sequences are SQVTM and ANQGSEA. The germline V and J ends were trimmed by 6 bases and 2 bases, with 11 bases remaining between them. The chain's CDR3 is CSVGRGTYNEQFF. In nucleotides, the CDR3 is TGCAGCGTGGGCCGCGGGACCTACAATGAGCAGTTCTTC.

The gene calls are TRBV21-1 and TRBJ1-2. TRBV21-1 counts as a pseudogene. CDR3 length: 19 amino acids. DNA of the CDR3: TGTGCCAGCAGCAAGAATCCCCCCCCGAAGAACATTAAGCGCTATGGCTACACCTTC. It specifies CASSKNPPPKNIKRYGYTF.

V usage is TRBV5-1 and J usage is TRBJ1-1, with D tentatively TRBD1 (6 bases). Trimming took 2 bases from V and 0 from J, leaving 20 bases between them. The germline V gene has CDR1 SGHRS and CDR2 YFSETQ. The CDR3 totals 18 residues. This CDR3 is CASSFTGTSSSMNTEAFF. In DNA, the CDR3 is TGCGCCAGCAGCTTTACCGGGACATCGTCTTCCATGAACACTGAAGCTTTCTTT.

The rearrangement uses TRBV15 and TRBJ1-6, with D unclear. Germline assignment: CDR1 LNHNV and CDR2 YYDKDF (reference sequence). CDR3 length: 14 amino acids. With 4 bases removed from V and 7 bases from J, the gap between germline ends came to 11 bases. As DNA, the CDR3 is TGTGCCACCAGCACCCGGGTCAAGAATTCACCCCTCCACTTT. Amino acids: CATSTRVKNSPLHF.

J is TRBJ1-1 and V is TRBV18; maybe TRBD1 (5 bases). Trimming left V 3 bases short and J 0 bases short, with 8 bases between. Germline V gene data show CDR1 as KGHSH and CDR2 as LQKENI. The CDR3 is 14 residues long. CDR3 protein: CASSPDTLNTEAFF. The CDR3 DNA reads as TGTGCCAGCTCACCGGACACCCTGAACACTGAAGCTTTCTTT.

This chain joins TRBV28 and TRBJ1-2; D is perhaps TRBD1 (5 bases). The CDR3 runs 14 residues. Germline-derived CDR1 and CDR2 are MDHEN and SYDVKM. Trimming took off 5 bases at V and 7 bases at J, with 17 bases between the two ends. For the CDR3, the DNA is TGTGCCAGCAGTATCAACTCTCAGGGCGGTGGCTACACCTTC. It translates to CASSINSQGGGYTF.

The chain combines TRBV6-5 with TRBJ2-7; D is uncertain. V was cut by 7 bases and J by 1 base, with 14 bases left in between. Per germline, CDR1 MNHEY and CDR2 SVGAGI. The CDR3 has 14 amino acids. The CDR3 coding sequence is TGTGCCAGCACTGTCGAGTCCTCTTCCTACGAGCAGTACTTC. Amino acid sequence: CASTVESSSYEQYF.

This chain links TRBV30 with TRBJ1-1, with 9 bases matching TRBD1. The V and J ends lost 2 bases and 11 bases, in that order; junction bases with no gene match: 3. The CDR3 consists of 11 residues. Germline V CDR1 and CDR2: GTSNPN, SVGIG (reference sequence). The CDR3 loop is CAWSSTGGAFF. CDR3 coding DNA: TGTGCCTGGAGTTCGACAGGGGGGGCTTTCTTT.

This chain connects TRBV7-9 to TRBJ2-1, with D possibly TRBD1 on 7 matching bases. The CDR3 extends over 13 amino acids. In germline, CDR1 is SEHNR, CDR2 FQNEAQ (reference sequence). Between the trimmed V and J ends, which lost 4 bases and 8 bases, there was a span of 12 bases. The CDR3 DNA is TGTGCCAGCAGCTCGACAGGGACTGATGAGCAGTTCTTC. It translates to CASSSTGTDEQFF.

V gene TRBV5-1 combines with J gene TRBJ2-7, with a possible D match to TRBD1 (6 bases). Trimming removed 4 bases from V and 0 bases from J, with 11 bases in between. Germline CDR1 and CDR2: SGHRS and YFSETQ. This CDR3 contains 14 residues. In nucleotides, the CDR3 is TGCGCCAGCAGCCAGGGACACTACTCCTACGAGCAGTACTTC. Its protein is CASSQGHYSYEQYF. Supplemented by reference TRBV5-1 and TRBJ2-7, the full variable domain reads KAGVTQTPRYLIKTRGQQVTLSCSPISGHRSVSWYQQTPGQGLQFLFEYFSETQRNKGNFPGRFSGRQFSNSRSEMNVSTLELGDSALYLCASSQGHYSYEQYFGPGTRLTVT.

This clone was observed once. The chain has TRBV5-1 and TRBJ1-4, with 8 bases lining up with TRBD1. Germline trimming cut 4 bases from V and 3 bases from J; bases unmatched to any gene: 2. Germline lookup yields CDR1 SGHRS and CDR2 YFSETQ. The CDR3 contains 14 residues. CDR3 bases: TGCGCCAGCAGCCCAGGGGGCCCTAATGAAAAACTGTTTTTT. Protein sequence: CASSPGGPNEKLFF.

The gene calls are TRBV5-1 and TRBJ1-4; 10 bases match TRBD1. V shed 0 bases, J shed 4 bases, and the junction held 6 bases outside the gene matches. The CDR3 runs to 17 residues. Germline V lookup: CDR1 SGHRS, CDR2 YFSETQ. CDR3: CASSLGVTGGDNEKLFF. The CDR3 DNA reads TGCGCCAGCAGCTTGGGGGTGACAGGGGGCGATAATGAAAAACTGTTTTTT.

The chain links TRBV4-1 to TRBJ2-3; no clear D gene. Trimming took off 0 bases at V and 3 bases at J, with 4 bases between the two ends. The CDR3 has 13 residues. CDR1 and CDR2 (germline): MGHRA, YSYEKL. In DNA form, the CDR3 reads TGCGCCAGCAGCCAAGAAGAGACAGATACGCAGTATTTT. It translates to CASSQEETDTQYF.

This clone was observed a handful of times. The chain links TRBV27 to TRBJ1-2, with 7 bases fitting TRBD1. J gave up 2 bases and V 3 bases, and 0 bases lay outside the gene matches. The germline CDR1 and CDR2 sequences are MNHEY and SMNVEV (reference sequence). The length of the CDR3 is 13 residues. CDR3 amino acids: CASSLGQNYGYTF. CDR3 bases: TGTGCCAGCAGTTTGGGACAGAACTATGGCTACACCTTC.

The chain has TRBV5-4 and TRBJ2-5; 8 bases map to TRBD1. This CDR3 has 14 residues. The ends lost 4 bases at V and 5 bases at J; junction bases unmatched: 7. Looked up from germline, CDR1 is SGHNT and CDR2 is YYREEE (reference sequence). Here the CDR3 DNA reads TGTGCCAGCAGCGGGTTGACAGGGGTTGAGACCCAGTACTTC. Encoded protein: CASSGLTGVETQYF. The variable domain in full, with the rest retrieved from reference TRBV5-4 and TRBJ2-5, is ETGVTQSPTHLIKTRGQQVTLRCSSQSGHNTVSWYQQALGQGPQFIFQYYREEENGRGNFPPRFSGLQFPNYSSELNVNALELDDSALYLCASSGLTGVETQYFGPGTRLLVL.

The V gene is TRBV18, the J gene TRBJ2-5, with 9 nucleotides matching TRBD2. The CDR3 spans 15 residues. The germline V gene has CDR1 KGHSH and CDR2 LQKENI. The V segment lost 3 bases and the J segment 4 bases; nucleotides outside the gene matches: 6. CDR3 amino acids: CASSPDSGSGETQYF. The CDR3 bases are TGTGCCAGCTCACCGGATAGCGGGAGTGGAGAGACCCAGTACTTC.

The genes are TRBV5-1 and TRBJ2-5; 15 positions agree with TRBD2. This CDR3 spans 17 amino acids. V was pared by 4 bases and J by 2 bases, with 6 bases of the junction left unmatched. Germline V CDR1 and CDR2: SGHRS, YFSETQ. The CDR3 protein is CASSVGTSGRKQETQYF. CDR3 DNA: TGCGCCAGCAGCGTTGGGACTAGCGGGAGGAAACAAGAGACCCAGTACTTC.

The chain couples TRBV7-3 to TRBJ2-1; 8 nucleotides align to TRBD2. V was clipped by 6 bases and J by 5 bases; unmatched bases: 9. Germline values: CDR1 SGHTA, CDR2 FQGTGA. This CDR3 comprises 15 residues. CDR3 protein: CASSPVGGGNNEQFF. The CDR3 DNA follows: TGTGCCAGCAGTCCCGTAGGCGGGGGGAACAATGAGCAGTTCTTC.

The chain uses TRBV25-1 and TRBJ2-2; TRBD2 aligns across 13 bases. The CDR3 sequence is 17 residues long. The germline V gene encodes CDR1 MGHDK and CDR2 SYGVNS. V dropped 5 bases and J dropped 6; count of bases not matched to a gene: 9. CDR3 in amino acids: CASSHTGTSGKSGELFF. CDR3 sequence (DNA): TGTGCCAGCAGTCACACAGGGACTAGCGGGAAGTCCGGGGAGCTGTTTTTT.

V gene TRBV5-1 combines with J gene TRBJ1-3; D remains ambiguous. Looked up from germline, CDR1 is SGHRS and CDR2 is YFSETQ. The CDR3 sequence is 16 residues long. Trimming took 4 bases from V and 2 from J, leaving 16 bases between them. CDR3 coding DNA: TGCGCCAGCAGCACACAACCGAGGCAAGCTGGAAACACCATATATTTT. Encoded protein: CASSTQPRQAGNTIYF.

The CDR3 region is CASSEDYGRGEGYTF. Written as DNA, the CDR3 is TGTGCCAGCAGTGAAGATTATGGCAGGGGGGAAGGCTACACCTTC. The chain recombines TRBV6-1 with TRBJ1-2, with 7 nucleotides matching TRBD1. The trim removed 1 base at V and 8 bases at J, leaving 10 bases unmatched. From germline, CDR1 is MNHNS and CDR2 SASEGT. This CDR3 comprises 15 residues.

This clone was seen more than once but under ten times. The V call is TRBV12-5, the J call TRBJ1-2; TRBD1 matches 8 bases. Germline-derived CDR1 and CDR2 are LGHNT and FRNRAP. The CDR3 is 14 amino acids. V shed 5 bases and J 4 bases; nucleotides not matched to a gene: 6. DNA of the CDR3: TGTGCTAGTGGTAAGGCAGGGGGCGCCTATGGCTACACCTTC. This sequence encodes CASGKAGGAYGYTF.